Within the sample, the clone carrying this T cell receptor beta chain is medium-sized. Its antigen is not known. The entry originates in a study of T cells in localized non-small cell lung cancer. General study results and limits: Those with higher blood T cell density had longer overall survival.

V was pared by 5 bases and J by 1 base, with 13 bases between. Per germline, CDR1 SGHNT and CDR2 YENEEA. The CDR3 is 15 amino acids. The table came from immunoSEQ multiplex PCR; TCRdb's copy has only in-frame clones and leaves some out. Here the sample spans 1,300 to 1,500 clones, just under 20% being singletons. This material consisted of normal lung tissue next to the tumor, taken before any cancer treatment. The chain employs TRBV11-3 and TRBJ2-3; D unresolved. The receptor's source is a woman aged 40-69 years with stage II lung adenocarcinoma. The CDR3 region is CASSTPWVRTDTQYF. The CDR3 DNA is TGTGCCAGCAGCACACCTTGGGTACGCACAGATACGCAGTATTTT.